Listed below are T cell receptor beta chains from one sample, sequenced in a study of Ad26.COV2.S vaccination and SARS-CoV-2 variants. Measured with immunoSEQ multiplex PCR; TCRdb has only the in-frame clones, and not every one. The sample has about 350,000 clones, about 92% seen once. The sample here was peripheral blood, taken after recovery from COVID-19. These receptors all come from a human donor who had recovered from COVID-19. Each CDR3 is given with its conserved first and last residue. A D gene is named only where the DNA matches it firmly. Size values are once, few and many counts, or a class for expanded clones, and some rows have none.

abundance,d_gene,j_gene,v_gene,CDR3nt,CDR3aa
.,TRBD2,TRBJ2-5,TRBV19,TGTGCCAGTCAGGAACCGACTAGCCTCGGGCTGCGGTACTTC,CASQEPTSLGLRYF
.,.,TRBJ1-6,TRBV15,TGTGCCACCAGCGGGAGTGACAGGCCCAGAAGTTCACCCCTCCACTTT,CATSGSDRPRSSPLHF
.,.,TRBJ2-5,TRBV15,TGTGCCACCAGCAGAGATCCGGGGGCCGTGGAGACCCAGTACTTC,CATSRDPGAVETQYF
.,TRBD2,TRBJ2-2,TRBV10-3,TGTGCCATCAGCGGGACTAGCGCTAACACCGGGGAGCTGTTTTTT,CAISGTSANTGELFF
.,.,TRBJ1-2,TRBV6-5,TGTGCCAGCAGTTACGCAGGGCCGGCCTATGGCTACACCTTC,CASSYAGPAYGYTF
once,.,TRBJ1-1,TRBV27,TGTGCCAGCAGTTGGAGGGCGGGGAACACTGAAGCTTTCTTT,CASSWRAGNTEAFF
.,TRBD1,TRBJ2-7,TRBV27,TGTGCCAGCAGTCTCCTGCAAGGACAGGGGGCATACGAGCAGTACTTC,CASSLLQGQGAYEQYF
.,.,TRBJ2-1,TRBV6-6,TGTGCCAGCAGGACAGACGACAATGAGCAGTTCTTC,CASRTDDNEQFF
.,TRBD1,TRBJ2-1,TRBV9,TGTGCCAGCGCAGTAGGAGGCTGGCAGGGGGCGCATTACAATGAGCAGTTCTTC,CASAVGGWQGAHYNEQFF
.,TRBD1,TRBJ1-2,TRBV7-9,TGTGCCAGCCCTGACAGGGGACGGTGGGATGGCTACACCTTC,CASPDRGRWDGYTF
.,.,TRBJ2-7,TRBV29-1,TGCAGCGCGTCGGGTGGGACCTACGAGCAGTACTTC,CSASGGTYEQYF
.,TRBD1,TRBJ2-3,TRBV19,TGTGCCAGTAGCGAAAGACAGGGCGGCACAGATACGCAGTATTTT,CASSERQGGTDTQYF
.,.,TRBJ2-3,TRBV4-1,TGCGCCAGCAGCCAACAGCACCTGATTGGCACAGATACGCAGTATTTT,CASSQQHLIGTDTQYF
.,TRBD1,TRBJ1-1,TRBV28,TGTGCCAGCAGTTTGGGGGGGACAGGGAGTAGGGGAGCTTTCTTT,CASSLGGTGSRGAFF
few,TRBD1,TRBJ2-7,TRBV6-5,TGTGCCACCGACCTGGGACAGAGTGGGTACGAGCAGTACTTC,CATDLGQSGYEQYF
.,.,TRBJ2-6,TRBV7-2,TGTGCCAGCAGCTTACCCGGGACCCTCGAGGGGGCCAACGTCCTGACTTTC,CASSLPGTLEGANVLTF
.,.,TRBJ1-2,TRBV9,TGTGCCAGCAGCGTAGGAGCAGGGTCGTCGGCTGGCTACACCTTC,CASSVGAGSSAGYTF
.,TRBD2,TRBJ2-3,TRBV2,TGTGCCAGCAGTGAAGCTCAAAGCGGGGGCCGCACAGATACGCAGTATTTT,CASSEAQSGGRTDTQYF
.,.,TRBJ1-1,TRBV9,TGTGCCAGCAGCCCAGGAGGGGCCGAGTCAAAAGCTTTCTTT,CASSPGGAESKAFF
.,.,TRBJ2-5,TRBV27,TGTGCCAGCAGTCAGGCAGTCCAAGAGACCCAGTACTTC,CASSQAVQETQYF
.,.,TRBJ1-5,TRBV12-3/TRBV12-4,TGTGCCAGCAGTCCAGGGCCTCAGCCCCAGCATTTT,CASSPGPQPQHF
.,.,TRBJ1-1,TRBV5-1,TGCGCCAGCAGCTGGAGGGACAAAAACACTGAAGCTTTCTTT,CASSWRDKNTEAFF
.,.,TRBJ2-3,TRBV5-1,TGCGCCAGCAATACCGGGATGGGGAGCACAGATACGCAGTATTTT,CASNTGMGSTDTQYF
.,.,TRBJ1-5,TRBV4-1,TGCGCCAGCAGCCAAAAAGAGGGGGTCGGCCTTCGCTTCGATCAGCCCCAGCATTTT,CASSQKEGVGLRFDQPQHF
few,.,TRBJ1-4,TRBV7-2,TGTGCCAGCAGCAAGCGCCTTACAACTAATGAAAAACTGTTTTTT,CASSKRLTTNEKLFF
.,.,TRBJ2-2,TRBV6-2/TRBV6-3,TGTGCCAGCAGTTGGGGTCTATTGAAGACCGGGGGCACCGGGGAGCTGTTTTTT,CASSWGLLKTGGTGELFF
.,.,TRBJ1-1,TRBV6-5,TGTGCCAGCAGGAGGGGGGGGCTGGCGAACACTGAAGCTTTCTTT,CASRRGGLANTEAFF
once,.,TRBJ1-4,TRBV11-2,TGTGCCAGCAACCAGGCAGGGGCAACTAATGAAAAACTGTTTTTT,CASNQAGATNEKLFF
.,.,TRBJ1-6,TRBV11-2,TGTGCCAGCAGCTCTGACAGTCACCTCCCCCACTTT,CASSSDSHLPHF
.,.,TRBJ2-5,TRBV4-2,TGTGCCAGCAGCCAAGATGGGCAGGGATCAAGAGAGACCCAGTACTTC,CASSQDGQGSRETQYF
.,.,TRBJ1-1,TRBV5-1,TGCGCCAGCAGACTGAGAGGACTGAACACTGAAGCTTTCTTT,CASRLRGLNTEAFF
.,.,TRBJ2-3,TRBV7-3,TGTGCCAGCAGCTTAAACCGGGGAGGCACAGATACGCAGTATTTT,CASSLNRGGTDTQYF
.,TRBD2,TRBJ2-3,TRBV4-3,TGCGCCAGCAGCCAAGGCCCGGGACTAGCGTCTGATACGCAGTATTTT,CASSQGPGLASDTQYF
.,TRBD1,TRBJ2-7,TRBV7-9,TGTGCCAGCAGCTTAGGGACAGGAGCCTACGAGCAGTACTTC,CASSLGTGAYEQYF
.,.,TRBJ1-5,TRBV2,TGTGCCAGCAGTGAAGAGGGGGGGGGCAATCAGCCCCAGCATTTT,CASSEEGGGNQPQHF
.,.,TRBJ1-2,TRBV9,TGTGCCAGCAGCGTAGACCCTTCCGCCGCGGGTCACCGCCGTCGAAACTATGGCTACACCTTC,CASSVDPSAAGHRRRNYGYTF
few,TRBD2,TRBJ2-1,TRBV7-9,TGTGCCGGGACCCTAGCGGACAATGAGCAGTTCTTC,CAGTLADNEQFF
.,.,TRBJ1-3,TRBV19,TGTGCCAGTAGTATCTCATCCAATCGGGGTGACACCATATATTTT,CASSISSNRGDTIYF
few,.,TRBJ2-2,TRBV10-1,TGCGCCAGCAGTCGGATGGTCGGGGAGCTGTTTTTT,CASSRMVGELFF
few,.,TRBJ2-1,TRBV10-3,TGTGCCACCCAGGGTAGGGGCGCCTACAATGAGCAGTTCTTC,CATQGRGAYNEQFF
once,TRBD2,TRBJ2-5,TRBV13,TGTGCCAGCAGCTTAGTAGCGGGGAAAGAGACCCAGTACTTC,CASSLVAGKETQYF
.,.,TRBJ1-2,TRBV27,TGTGCCAGCTCAGGGGCTAGGGATCCCCCATACTATGGCTACACCTTC,CASSGARDPPYYGYTF
.,.,TRBJ1-2,TRBV2,TGTGCCGGCTCCGTCGGGCAGCTCTATGGCTACACCTTC,CAGSVGQLYGYTF
.,.,TRBJ1-6,TRBV7-9,TGTGCCAGCAGCTTAGCGACAGAAAACTATAATTCACCCCTCCACTTT,CASSLATENYNSPLHF
.,.,TRBJ1-6,TRBV7-2,TGTGCCAGCAGCCCCCAGGGACCGCTAAATTCACCCCTCCACTTT,CASSPQGPLNSPLHF
.,.,TRBJ2-2,TRBV5-6,TGTGCCAGCAGCTCCCGACCTCCCAGCGAAAAGGACACCGGGGAGCTGTTTTTT,CASSSRPPSEKDTGELFF
.,.,TRBJ2-3,TRBV12-5,TGTGCTAGTGGTTCCGCCTCAGGGGCAGATACGCAGTATTTT,CASGSASGADTQYF
.,TRBD1,TRBJ1-2,TRBV27,TGTGCCAGCAGTAAGGGACAGGGCTACACCTTC,CASSKGQGYTF
.,.,TRBJ1-5,TRBV9,TGTGCCAGCAGCGGAACAGGGAATCAGCCCCAGCATTTT,CASSGTGNQPQHF
.,.,TRBJ2-7,TRBV3-1/TRBV3-2,TGTGCCAGCAGCCCCCATATCTACGAGCAGTACTTC,CASSPHIYEQYF